This record concerns one T cell receptor (beta chain) sequence. No antigen is known for it. Each patient experienced a relapse that followed autologous stem cell transplantation, and brentuximab vedotin exposure varied. These data come from a study of PD-1 blockade in classical Hodgkin lymphoma. Study summary: Each patient was given nivolumab 3 mg/kg through a vein every 2 weeks. Study-level points and caveats: The diversity seen at baseline in complete responders resembled that of newly diagnosed patients. In CD4+ cells, TCR diversity went up significantly by C4D1, but in CD8+ cells it did not.

The table came from immunoSEQ multiplex PCR; TCRdb's copy has only in-frame clones and leaves some out. The sample consists of some 43,000 clones, about 88% of them appearing once. The sample consisted of peripheral blood mononuclear cells (PBMCs), taken before the second cycle of nivolumab. This TCR derives from a human donor with classical Hodgkin lymphoma.

CDR3 nucleotides: TGTGCCAGCAGTTTGGGGCTGAGGGGCTCCTACGAGCAGTACTTC. Translating it yields CASSLGLRGSYEQYF. The chain uses TRBV28 and TRBJ2-7; D tentatively fits TRBD1 or TRBD2 (5 bases each). Germline V gene data show CDR1 as MDHEN and CDR2 as SYDVKM. The CDR3 contains 15 residues. Deletions cut 3 bases from V and 0 bases from J, with 12 bases between. Supplemented by reference TRBV28 and TRBJ2-7, the full variable domain reads DVKVTQSSRYLVKRTGEKVFLECVQDMDHENMFWYRQDPGLGLRLIYFSYDVKMKEKGDIPEGYSVSREKKERFSLILESASTNQTSMYLCASSLGLRGSYEQYFGPGTRLTVT.